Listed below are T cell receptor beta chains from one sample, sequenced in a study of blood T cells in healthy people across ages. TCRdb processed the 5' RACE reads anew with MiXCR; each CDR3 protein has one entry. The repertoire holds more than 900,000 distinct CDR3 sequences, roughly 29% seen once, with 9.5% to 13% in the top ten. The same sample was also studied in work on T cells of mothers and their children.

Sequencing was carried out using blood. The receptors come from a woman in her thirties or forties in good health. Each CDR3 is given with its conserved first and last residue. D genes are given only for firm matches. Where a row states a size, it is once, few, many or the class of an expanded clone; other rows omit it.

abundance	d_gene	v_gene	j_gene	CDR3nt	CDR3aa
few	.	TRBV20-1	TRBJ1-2	TGCAGTGCTTCCCCGTGGGACGGATCAACCGCTGGCTACACCTTC	CSASPWDGSTAGYTF
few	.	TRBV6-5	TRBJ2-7	TGTGCCAGCAGTTACTCGACCGGGGGCACCTACGAGCAGTACTTC	CASSYSTGGTYEQYF
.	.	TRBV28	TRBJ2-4	TGTGCCAGCAGGACCGGCGGACAGCACGTGAAAAACATTCAGTACTTC	CASRTGGQHVKNIQYF
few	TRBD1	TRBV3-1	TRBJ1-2	TGTGCCAGCAGCTATGGACAGGGGAGGTCTAACTATGGCTACACCTTC	CASSYGQGRSNYGYTF
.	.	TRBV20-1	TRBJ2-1	TGCAGTGCGGGCCGGGACCTGGGGTGGTTCTTC	CSAGRDLGWFF
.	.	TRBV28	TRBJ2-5	TGTGCCAGCAGTTTGGCCCGTCGGACTTTAAAGGGGGAGACCCAGTACTTC	CASSLARRTLKGETQYF
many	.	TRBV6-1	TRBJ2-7	TGTGCCAGCAGTGAATCGGGGGTGGACGAGCAGTACTTC	CASSESGVDEQYF
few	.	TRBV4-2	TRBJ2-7	TGTGCCAGCAGCCAAGATATCAACGAGCAGTACTTC	CASSQDINEQYF
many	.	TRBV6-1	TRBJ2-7	TGTGCCAGCAGCCCCCTCGGAGGGGGTACGGGCTCCTACGAGCAGTACTTC	CASSPLGGGTGSYEQYF
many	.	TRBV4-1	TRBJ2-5	TGCGCCAGCAGCCCCCTACAGGGCCCTCGGGGGACCCAGTACTTC	CASSPLQGPRGTQYF
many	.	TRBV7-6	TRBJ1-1	TGTGCCAGCAGCTTAGGAGACATGAACACTGAAGCTTTCTTT	CASSLGDMNTEAFF
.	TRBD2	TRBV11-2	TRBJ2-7	TGTGCCAGCAGCGTTAGCGGGGGGTTTTCCTCCTACGAGCAGTACTTC	CASSVSGGFSSYEQYF
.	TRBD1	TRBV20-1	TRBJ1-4	TGCAGTGCTGACCGGGACAGGGTGTCTAATGAAAAACCGTTTTTT	CSADRDRVSNEKPFF
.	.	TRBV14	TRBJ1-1	TGTGCCAGCAGCCAGTACGGACGGTCGAACACTGAAGCTTTCTTT	CASSQYGRSNTEAFF
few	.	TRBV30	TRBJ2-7	TGTGCCTTCGTTAGCTTTGGATACGAGCAGTACTTC	CAFVSFGYEQYF
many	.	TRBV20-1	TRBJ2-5	TGCAGTGCACGGACCCTAGGGGCAGCCCAAGAGACCCAGTACTTC	CSARTLGAAQETQYF
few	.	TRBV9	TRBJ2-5	TGTGCCAGCAGTCTGACAGCTAGCCAAGAGACCCAGTACTTC	CASSLTASQETQYF
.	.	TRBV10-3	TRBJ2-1	TGTGCCATCAGTGGAAGACGGGGGGCACTCCAAGAGACCCAGTTCTTC	CAISGRRGALQETQFF
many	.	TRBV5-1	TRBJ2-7	TGCGCCAGCAGCTTGGTGGCCAAGAGTACCTACGAGCAGTACTTC	CASSLVAKSTYEQYF
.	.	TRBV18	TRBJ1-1	TGTGCCAGCTCACCACCACGGACTGAAGCTTTCTTT	CASSPPRTEAFF
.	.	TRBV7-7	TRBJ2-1	TGTGCCAGCAGCATGGGGGGCCCGGGAAATGAGCAGTTCTTC	CASSMGGPGNEQFF
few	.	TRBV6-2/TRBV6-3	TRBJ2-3	TGTGCCAGCAGCCGACAGGTTCGCACAGATACGCAGTATTTT	CASSRQVRTDTQYF
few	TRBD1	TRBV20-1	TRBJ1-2	TGCAGTGCTAGAGTACAGGGGGCTTTTGGCTACACCTTC	CSARVQGAFGYTF
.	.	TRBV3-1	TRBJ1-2	TGTGCCAGCAGCCAGGACAGAATTTGCCATGGCTACACCTTC	CASSQDRICHGYTF
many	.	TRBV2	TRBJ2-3	TGTGCCAGCGCAGGGGGGCACACAGATACGCAGTATTTT	CASAGGHTDTQYF
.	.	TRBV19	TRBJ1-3	TGTGCCAGTAGTCCGGTGGGTAACTCTGGAAACACCATATATTTT	CASSPVGNSGNTIYF
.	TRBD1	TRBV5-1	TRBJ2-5	TGCGCCAGCAGCGAGGGACAGGGGGCTCAAGAGACCCAGTACTTC	CASSEGQGAQETQYF
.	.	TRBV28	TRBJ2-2	TGTGCCAGCGGGGCAGTAAACACCGGGGAGCTGTTTTTT	CASGAVNTGELFF
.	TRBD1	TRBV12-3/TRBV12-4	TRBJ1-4	TGTGCCAGCAGTGGGGACAGGGAGGCGAGTGAAAAACTGTTTTTT	CASSGDREASEKLFF
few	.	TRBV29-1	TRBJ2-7	TGCAGCGTTGTTAGAGAGGAAATCTCCTACGAGCAGTACTTC	CSVVREEISYEQYF
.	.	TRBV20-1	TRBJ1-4	TGCAGTGCTAGAGGGGTAGGAGAAGGTGAAAAACTGTTTTTT	CSARGVGEGEKLFF
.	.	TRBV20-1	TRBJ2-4	TGCAGTGCTAGAGATCTTCTCCGCATCAATGAGCAGTACTTC	CSARDLLRINEQYF
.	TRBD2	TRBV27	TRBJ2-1	TGTGTCAGCAGACAAACCACCGGGACTAGCGGGGGTAATGAGCAGTTCTTC	CVSRQTTGTSGGNEQFF
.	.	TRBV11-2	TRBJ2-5	TGTGCCAGCAGAACATGGGGCGGGAATAAAGAGACCCAGTACTTC	CASRTWGGNKETQYF
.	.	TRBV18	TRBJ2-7	TGTGCCAGCTCACCACCGAATCTCTCCTACGAGCAGTACTTC	CASSPPNLSYEQYF
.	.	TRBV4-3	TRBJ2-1	TGCGCCAGCAGCCAACTTTCCCGCAAGGAGCAGTTCTTC	CASSQLSRKEQFF
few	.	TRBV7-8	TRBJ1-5	TGTGCCAGCAGCTTAGCCGGGCAGTTTAGCAATCAGCCCCAGCATTTT	CASSLAGQFSNQPQHF
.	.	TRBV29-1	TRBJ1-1	TGCAGCGGGGGGCGGCAGGGTTTGACTGAAGCTTTCTTT	CSGGRQGLTEAFF
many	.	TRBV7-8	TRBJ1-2	TGTGCCAGCAGCTTAGCGCGGGCAGACTATGGCTACACCTTC	CASSLARADYGYTF
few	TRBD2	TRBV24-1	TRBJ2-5	TGTGCCACCAGTGACCCTAGCGGGGGGGTGCAAGAGACCCAGTACTTC	CATSDPSGGVQETQYF
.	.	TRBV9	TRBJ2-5	TGTGCCAGCAGCGCGGGGTGGGGGTTCGAGACCCAGTACTTC	CASSAGWGFETQYF
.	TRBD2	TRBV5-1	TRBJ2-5	TGCGCCAGCAGCTTGGACGGGACTAGCGGCGACCAAGAGACCCAGTACTTC	CASSLDGTSGDQETQYF
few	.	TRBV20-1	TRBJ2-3	TGCAGTGCTAGTGGAGGGACGGGCACAGATACGCAGTATTTT	CSASGGTGTDTQYF
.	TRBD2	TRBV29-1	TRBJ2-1	TGCAGCGTTATACCGACTAGCGGCCCTTACAATGAGCAGTTCTTC	CSVIPTSGPYNEQFF
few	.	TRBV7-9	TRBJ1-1	TGTGCCAGCAGCCCACCGGGACTCAAGAACACTGAAGCTTTCTTT	CASSPPGLKNTEAFF
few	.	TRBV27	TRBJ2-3	TGTGCCAGCAGTTATCTCCCCTCACGAACCCGTACTTTTAGCACAGATACGCAGTATTTT	CASSYLPSRTRTFSTDTQYF
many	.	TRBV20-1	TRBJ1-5	TGCAGTGCTAGAGATCTTTACGGCCATAGCAATCAGCCCCAGCATTTT	CSARDLYGHSNQPQHF